This TCR beta chain was identified during a study of blood T cell repertoires in COVID-19. Trimming stripped 4 bases from V and 3 bases from J, with 7 bases between. Germline-derived CDR1 and CDR2 are SGHTA and FQGTGA. This CDR3 comprises 13 residues. Everyone who took part was about 18 to 90 years old, and they came from 20 to 25 US areas. Assay: immunoSEQ multiplex PCR; the TCRdb copy retains only in-frame clones and omits some. In the table there are around 250,000 clones, just over 85% of which are singletons. The chain uses TRBV7-3 and TRBJ2-1; D gene unclear. The receptor was derived from a young man who had recovered from COVID-19. Sequences were obtained from PBMCs or T cells enriched from blood (not recorded which). As DNA, the CDR3 is TGTGCCAGCAGCTCTACAGTCTACAATGAGCAGTTCTTC. Its protein product is CASSSTVYNEQFF.